The present T cell receptor (beta chain) was sequenced within a study of blood T cell repertoires in COVID-19 (dated by TCRdb to the early 2020s). About the full investigation: The collaborator samples originated in the United States, Italy and Spain and spanned the acute and convalescent phases of COVID-19. The material from the prospective study consisted of cDNA or gDNA derived from T cells, B-cell-depleted T cells, or PBMCs. The dataset comprised deeply sampled blood TCRbeta repertoires from subjects exposed to, actively infected with, or recovered from COVID-19. The repertoires were released in a freely available public database intended as a resource for research on the immune response to SARS-CoV-2. Samples came from the ongoing ImmuneRACE study (first 160 participants) plus 1,254 subjects from 6 global collaborators. Nearly every sample came with metadata listing a de-identified subject ID, COVID-19 status, age in years and sex. Where available, HLA class I and class II types were obtained from metadata supplied by the sample provider rather than from assay-based typing. Results the study describes overall, beyond this receptor: Clinical and demographic metadata were provided uncurated, with the amount varying by source and participant.

A word on this clone: Its binding antigen is unknown. No per-base quality is available; no much larger clone lies one base away.

In Seattle, one collaborating source enrolled patients while the infection was active and tracked those patients longitudinally over the course of disease. Each collaborating institution followed its own protocols to collect whole blood in K2EDTA tubes. For TCRbeta analysis, collaborator samples were shipped as frozen whole blood, as isolated PBMCs, or as DNA extracted from either sample type. The immunoSEQ Assay, a bias-controlled multiplex PCR, was used to amplify TCRbeta CDR3 regions from genomic DNA. As for the original processing: The number of nucleated cells in each sample was estimated from the amplification of reference gene primers within the assay. Sequence reads were collapsed and filtered to measure the absolute abundance of every unique TCRbeta CDR3 rearrangement. For each sample, productive Simpson clonality was calculated by taking the square root of Simpson's diversity index across productive rearrangements. The clones in this table, taken by TCRdb from immuneACCESS, are in-frame only. Not every clone is retained; where verified, under half of the shortfall comes from an unresolved V gene, and the cause of the rest is unknown. From that table come the V and J calls and clone size; the DNA was used to work out D and trimming. The sample table holds about 270,000 clones, of which about 86% were seen once. The biggest ten clones account for 10% to 15% of the sample.

As encoded in the germline V gene, CDR1 is SGDLS while CDR2 is YYNGEE. Germline trimming amounts to 3 bases on V and 4 bases on J, with 13 as the count of junction bases outside the gene matches. The CDR3, from cysteine to phenylalanine, totals 18 residues. Only CDR3 DNA is held: 54 bases, read in frame from base 1. This TCR derives from a woman between 25 and 40 years old with COVID-19, enrolled during active disease. The chain uses TRBV9 and TRBJ2-1; 10 bases in the middle match TRBD2. Sequencing was carried out using peripheral blood. The nucleotides read TGTGCCAGCAGCGCCCGTCGGGCTGTTAGCGGGGGGTACAATGAGCAGTTCTTC. Translated, this gives CASSARRAVSGGYNEQFF. This CDR3, with the reference TRBV9 and TRBJ2-1 proteins standing in past its ends, gives the full variable domain DSGVTQTPKHLITATGQRVTLRCSPRSGDLSVYWYQQSLDQGLQFLIQYYNGEERAKGNILERFSAQQFPDLHSELNLSSLELGDSALYFCASSARRAVSGGYNEQFFGPGTRLTVL.